This T cell receptor (beta chain) was sequenced for a study of cytomegalovirus exposure and HLA in healthy donors. On the study more broadly: Membership in the Caucasian-associated ancestry cluster was found for around four fifths of roughly 400 genotyped donors.

Findings and limits, study-wide: The study recorded over 150 TCR beta chains that were cytomegalovirus-associated. A later analysis, which compared TCR beta chains of equal frequency, found the HLA-associated ones more clonally expanded. Sequences of the TCR beta chain were said to predict the HLA-A and HLA-B alleles of most subjects accurately.

In the PCR, 60 Vbeta and 13 Jbeta primers were used. This table comes from immunoSEQ multiplex PCR, and its TCRdb copy is limited to in-frame clones, with some not included. The sample lists approximately 150,000 clones, over 60% occurring once. Of note for this clone: Its antigen remains unidentified.

Germline V gene sequence: CDR1 SGHRS, CDR2 YFSETQ. Trimming cost V 4 bases and J 5 bases; bases outside gene matches: 15. CDR3 size: 18 residues. The gene calls are TRBV5-1 and TRBJ2-5; the match to TRBD2 covers 12 bases. This clonotype originated in a woman aged 55-70 years in good health and CMV-seronegative. The material sequenced was PBMCs. CDR3 residues: CASSLGGGLAGLRETQYF. CDR3 bases: TGCGCCAGCAGCCTTGGGGGCGGACTAGCGGGGCTAAGGGAGACCCAGTACTTC.